This T cell receptor (beta chain) originates from a study of T cells in Graves' hyperthyroidism and ophthalmopathy. RNA transcripts were the template for amplifying TCR beta CDR3 regions. Primed by the HTBI set, a first-round RT-PCR was run on the TCR CDR3. TCRdb reprocessed the multiplex PCR reads with MiXCR, giving one entry per CDR3 protein. This table holds 550,000 to 650,000 distinct CDR3 sequences, about 15% found once. V was shortened by 3 bases and J by 8 bases, with 11 bases between the two germline ends. The CDR3 totals 13 residues. The sequence was collected from a young woman with Graves' hyperthyroidism that later progressed to Graves' ophthalmopathy. J is TRBJ2-1 and V is TRBV12-3 or TRBV12-4; D is undetermined. Material: blood. The CDR3 coding sequence is TGTGCCAGCAGTTTGAGTCTGGGCGATGAGCAGTTCTTC. This gives the protein CASSLSLGDEQFF.